The text below deals with one TCR beta chain. There is no known antigen for this receptor. It has no much larger one-base neighbor in the sample; base qualities were not kept. The library was built by means of the immunoSEQ multiplex PCR assay. A mixture of 60 forward primers for TCR Vbeta segments and 13 reverse primers for TCR Jbeta segments was used in the multiplex PCR. The CDR3 region of rearranged TCR beta genes was amplified from genomic DNA with a multiplex PCR assay. The Illumina HiSeq System was used to sequence the amplified TCR beta libraries as 87-base-pair reads. Processing in the source paper ran as follows. Across the 700 or so repertoires, a later analysis counted about 81 million unique TCR beta chains, 9.5 million to 13 million of which were shared by at least two donors. Raw reads were error-corrected and collapsed into unique sequences by a nearest-neighbor algorithm in which closely related sequences were merged to remove PCR and sequencing errors. V, D and J gene segments were assigned by aligning CDR3 sequences to IMGT reference sequences. For a sequence to be retained, a match of at least six nucleotides to both a V gene segment and a J gene segment was required. Rearrangements were classified as productive when the CDR3 lacked stop codons and remained in frame with V and J, and all other rearrangements were classified as non-productive. Following IMGT convention, CDR3 was defined as the stretch from the second conserved V-encoded cysteine up to the conserved J-encoded phenylalanine. Sequences without an unambiguous match to a single V gene segment were excluded from the earlier analysis of 500 to 700 of the donors. In an earlier analysis of approximately 610 of the donors, V segments were called functional above 56.7% productive rearrangements and were called segregating when the between-donor standard deviation exceeded 5%. To diagnose cytomegalovirus status from the catalog of TCR beta chain sequences, a statistical classification framework was built. A later analysis assigned V and J genes by comparing TCR nucleotide sequences with IMGT/GENE-DB human TR gene sequences. The TCRdist pipeline was used in a later analysis to assign CDR3 sequences and most-parsimonious VDJ recombination scenarios. A later analysis defined each TCR beta chain by its CDR3 amino acid sequence plus V-gene family, and excluded reads lacking a unique V-gene family. In a later analysis, 500 to 650 highly shared, low-generation-probability nucleotide sequences were removed to address suspected cross-contamination and a sequencing artifact. In a later analysis, a clonal expansion index was calculated for each public chain from normalized within-repertoire ranks of inferred template counts. Generation probabilities in a later analysis came from a VDJ recombination model fitted to out-of-frame rearrangements, and those results were checked against IGoR. In a later analysis, TCR-TCR, TCR-HLA and TCR-CMV co-occurrence was scored with hypergeometric tests, and a repertoire-size bias correction was applied to TCR pairs. False discovery rates were estimated in a later analysis by permuting HLA or CMV assignments 20 times. In a later analysis, co-occurring TCRs were grouped with DBSCAN, and TCRdist sequence similarity was added when clustering was performed within HLA-allele-positive subsets. Co-occurrence clustering excluded repertoires with fewer than 30,000 or more than 120,000 public chains, plus five with anomalous nucleotide sharing. TCRdb provides this immuneACCESS table in a form limited to in-frame rearrangements. Some clones are lacking; in checked studies, under half of them reflect an unresolved V gene, and why the rest are absent is not known. From that table come the V and J calls and clone size; the DNA was used to work out D and trimming. This sample lists around 61,000 clones; around 83% were detected once. Around 1.8% of the sample is taken by the ten largest.

The data were obtained in a study of cytomegalovirus exposure and HLA in healthy donors (dated by TCRdb to about 2017). Regarding the research as a whole: An earlier analysis of roughly 610 of the donors reported 276 Gb of sequence data and some 110 million unique TCR beta sequences obtained from 150 million to 200 million T cells. An early release covering some 640 HLA-typed donors comprised roughly 300 gigabases of sequencing data and 65 million to 100 million unique TCR sequences. Of the approximately 370 genotyped donors, 81% were placed in the genetic ancestry cluster associated with self-reported Caucasian donors. The study aimed to test whether cataloging public T cell receptors could reveal signatures of past pathogen exposure. The T cell repertoires of several hundred subjects were profiled by immunosequencing and related to cytomegalovirus serostatus. Along with the approximately 700-subject first cohort, a separate validation cohort of roughly 110 different subjects was used. High-throughput TCR immunosequencing, statistical association of individual TCRs with disease status, and machine learning were combined to predict cytomegalovirus infection status. A later analysis re-examined previously published TCR beta repertoires from roughly 650 donors and added high-resolution HLA genotyping to investigate patterns of TCR occurrence. The later analysis used no new phenotypic data to find candidate immune exposures, relying instead on TCR beta sequences and their occurrence across donors. An earlier analysis of roughly 580 of the donors used high-throughput TCR beta sequencing to judge whether each TCR beta V gene segment behaved as functional or pseudogenic. Donor age, sex, ethnicity and CMV serostatus were collected together with the repertoire data. A later genetic analysis took genome-wide SNP genotypes for about three fifths of the 666 donors and used that subset as a discovery cohort. Every repertoire in the discovery cohort had been generated on one and the same sequencing platform. Both class I and class II loci were covered by HLA typing, at four-digit resolution. Typing coverage varied by locus: roughly 629-630 donors for A, B, C, DRB1 and DQB1; 522 for DQA1; around 570 for DPA1; 400 to 480 for DPB1. Roughly 5 DR-DQ haplotypes were treated as single units for association and clustering because of strong linkage in the cohort. On average, around 240,000 unique TCR beta nucleotide sequences were sequenced per donor among 398 genotyped donors of the cohort, with around 19% of those sequences being non-productive.

Here is what the overall study found, with its caveats: The only immune exposure information available for the cohort was CMV serostatus. Specific HLA alleles were associated with 18,000 or so TCR beta sequences at a false discovery rate of 0.05 in a later analysis. Roughly uniform sequencing depth across donors was assumed in presence/absence analyses, although this assumption may not hold. Because some donors lacked HLA typing at each locus, the association tests relied only on the typed subset. While some public TCRs were present in many individuals, most TCR sequences turned up only very rarely across donors. In this cohort, only TCR beta chains were sequenced, and detectable features were limited by the absence of alpha or paired-chain data. Cytomegalovirus status was reported to be diagnosed by the classifier with high specificity and sensitivity in both the original and validation cohorts. In a later analysis, HLA-associated TCR beta chains were found to be more clonally expanded and to have lower generation probabilities than equally common non-associated chains. The study listed approximately 150 TCR beta chains as associated with cytomegalovirus. A few of the identified cytomegalovirus-associated TCR beta chains were confirmed in vitro to be specific for cytomegalovirus antigens. The authors suggested that the approach could potentially be extended to other disease states and immunological phenotypes. Some IMGT-functional V segments, including TRBV6-2 and TRBV6-3, could not be told apart with the 87-base-pair reads, so those segments were excluded. A later genetic analysis associated a missense DCLRE1C variant with V-gene and J-gene trimming of TCR beta chains, and an independent cohort replicated the association. Linkage disequilibrium might explain the correlated functional status among segregating V segments, but an unknown experimental factor could not be ruled out. In a later analysis, the rate of TCR association differed among HLA loci, with DRB1 alleles having the most associated TCRs and HLA-C alleles having the fewest. A further reported finding was that TCR beta sequences accurately predicted the HLA-A and HLA-B alleles for most subjects in the first cohort. In an earlier analysis of about 600 of the donors, most TCR beta V segments appeared in productive rearrangements about 90% or about 30% of the time, broadly matching IMGT annotations. In a later analysis, several top co-occurrence clusters were reported to appear linked to parvovirus B19, influenza, CMV and Epstein-Barr virus. Compared with the 666-donor mean, donors in an Asian-associated ancestry cluster had fewer N-insertions in productive TCRs, according to a later genetic analysis. According to a later analysis, most CMV-associated TCR beta chains appeared to be HLA-restricted, and the HLA associations seemed to be driven largely by CMV exposure. When HLA alleles, especially DR and DQ, strongly co-occurred, TCR associations were difficult to assign to individual alleles. Because counts were too low, under 20 rarely observed V segments, including chromosome 9 orphons, were left out of the earlier analysis of roughly 600 of the donors. A group of highly shared sequence variants was considered likely to be a technical artifact of the sequencing pipeline.

From cysteine to phenylalanine, the CDR3 is 13 amino acids long. The only DNA kept is the CDR3, 39 bases in frame from the first base. V loses 8 bases of germline sequence and J loses 6 bases, and the interval between the two ends is 13 bases. CDR1 and CDR2 (MNHEY, SMNVEV) derive from the germline V gene (reference sequence). The cohort consisted of 600 to 750 healthy bone marrow donors. At the time of sampling, all cohort members were nominally healthy, though unrecorded immune exposures were likely present. The donor tested CMV seronegative, placing the donor among the 350 to 400 seronegative members of the cohort. A peripheral blood sample was collected from each donor, and TCR beta sequencing was performed on peripheral blood mononuclear cells. The Qiagen DNeasy Blood Extraction Kit was used to extract genomic DNA from the blood cell samples.

The chain is encoded by TRBV27 joined to TRBJ2-2; TRBD1 could be the D gene, as 5 bases match. Source material: PBMCs. The origin of this receptor is a man in his forties in good health and CMV-seronegative. The bases are TGTGCCAGCCGCCCTTGGGGCGCCGGGGAGCTGTTTTTT. Translated, this gives CASRPWGAGELFF.